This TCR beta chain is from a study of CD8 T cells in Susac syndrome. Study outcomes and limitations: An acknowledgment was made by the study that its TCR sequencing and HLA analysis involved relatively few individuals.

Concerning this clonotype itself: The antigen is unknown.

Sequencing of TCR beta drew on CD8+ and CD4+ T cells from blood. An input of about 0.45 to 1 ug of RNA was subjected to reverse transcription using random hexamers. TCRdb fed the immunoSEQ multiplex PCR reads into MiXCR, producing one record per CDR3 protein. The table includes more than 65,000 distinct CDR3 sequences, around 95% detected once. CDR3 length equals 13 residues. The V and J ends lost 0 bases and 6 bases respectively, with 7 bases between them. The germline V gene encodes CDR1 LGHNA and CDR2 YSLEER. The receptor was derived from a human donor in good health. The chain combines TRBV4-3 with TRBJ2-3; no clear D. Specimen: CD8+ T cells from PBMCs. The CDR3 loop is CASSQEVMDTQYF. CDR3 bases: TGCGCCAGCAGCCAAGAAGTAATGGATACGCAGTATTTT.